The source of this TCR beta chain is a study of blood T cell repertoires in COVID-19. The overall study: Collection of acute and convalescent COVID-19 samples took place in the United States, Italy and Spain. Sources were T cells, B-cell-depleted T cells, or PBMCs; the material itself was cDNA or gDNA.

Original analysis: Reference gene primer amplification gave nucleated cell count estimates. Produced via immunoSEQ multiplex PCR; TCRdb's table is partial and in-frame only. V, J and clone size are taken as reported in that table, and D and trimming were inferred from the DNA itself. This table holds over 70,000 clones, around 84% found once. In its sample, this clone was seen once. The germline CDR1 and CDR2 sequences are WNHNN and SYGVQD (reference sequence). This CDR3 has 15 residues. The V gene lost 1 base and the J gene lost 2 bases, with 9 bases spanning the gap. In Seattle, patients joined the study during active infection and were tracked longitudinally.

Sequencing was done on a sample of peripheral blood. V is TRBV10-1 and J is TRBJ2-1, with D perhaps TRBD1 (6 bases). The source is a man in his sixties with COVID-19, enrolled during active disease. The CDR3 spells CASSEFAGAYNEQFF. The CDR3 coding sequence is TGCGCCAGCAGTGAGTTTGCAGGGGCCTACAATGAGCAGTTCTTC.